This T cell receptor (beta chain) was recovered during a study of response to subunit inactivated influenza vaccine. Study conclusions and caveats: The authors suggested that few new T cells are recruited per seasonal influenza vaccination.

Per the germline V gene, CDR1 is LNHDA and CDR2 is SQIVND (reference sequence). This CDR3 has 13 amino acids. V dropped 8 bases and J dropped 3 bases, with 11 bases sitting between them. TCRdb analysed the RT-PCR reads with MiXCR anew, one entry per CDR3 protein. This sample has approximately 310,000 distinct CDR3 sequences, with around a fifth found just once. Worth noting for this clonotype: Its antigen is currently unknown.

The source material was PBMCs from blood, sampled about 20 months after vaccination. The origin of this receptor is a man aged 50 to 75 who received an inactivated influenza vaccine. The chain employs TRBV19 and TRBJ1-3; D remains ambiguous. The CDR3, as DNA: TGTGCCAGTTCCTCGGAGTATGGAAACACCATATATTTT. Amino acids: CASSSEYGNTIYF.